This record concerns one TCR beta chain sequence. Its antigen is undetermined. The sample originates from a study of cytotoxic CD8 clonotypes in ibrutinib-treated CLL. Target depth was 1 in 200,000 to 1 in 1 million T cells, about 10x per clonotype. Generated by immunoSEQ multiplex PCR, the TCRdb table keeps only in-frame clones and is missing some. The data contain about 120,000 clones, approximately 58% of them singletons. The V end lost 1 base, the J end lost 10 bases, and 10 bases lay between the germline ends. The CDR3 runs 11 residues. Germline V gene sequence: CDR1 GTSNPN, CDR2 SVGIG (reference sequence). Roughly 2 micrograms of genomic DNA from cryopreserved PBMCs went into TCR beta libraries. Findings of the study overall: Baseline clonality, above age-matched healthy donor levels, tracked circulating CD8+ T-cell counts. Rising at ibrutinib response, clonality subsequently fell back toward baseline at progression.

Sequenced here: PBMCs, sampled after 24 months of ibrutinib treatment. The V gene is TRBV30, the J gene TRBJ1-2; D not certain. The sequence was obtained from a human donor with chronic lymphocytic leukemia. The chain's CDR3 is CAWSAYMDYTF. CDR3 in DNA: TGTGCCTGGAGTGCATACATGGACTACACCTTC.